This entry concerns a single T cell receptor (beta chain). As yet, its antigen is unknown. The sample carries other DNA sequences with the same CDR3. This CDR3 spans 11 amino acids. CDR1 is SGHDT, CDR2 YYEEEE, per germline. Trimming left V 2 bases short and J 6 bases short, with 6 bases between. The data originate from a study of CD8+ T cells in alopecia areata. Study background: Patients in the treated group were given tofacitinib by mouth, 5 to 10 mg twice a day. Scoring treated patients' severity relied on the percentage of scalp area affected. Study results and caveats: On tofacitinib, scalp clonality and expanded CD8+ clones among top 100 fell significantly.

Extracted RNA was reverse transcribed, and the resulting cDNA served as sequencing template. The table came from immunoSEQ multiplex PCR; TCRdb's copy has only in-frame clones and leaves some out. The profile covers around 150,000 clones, with approximately 80% appearing a single time and approximately 25% taken by the ten largest. Noted treatment: oral pan-JAK inhibitor, 5-10 mg twice daily. The rearrangement joins TRBV5-6 to TRBJ2-7; D may be TRBD1 (5 bases). The clonotype originates from a human donor with alopecia areata. The source was CD8+ T cells sorted from blood, collected at week 4, from a patient treated with tofacitinib. The DNA of the CDR3 is TGTGCCAGCAGCTTTGGGGCCGAGCAGTACTTC. It specifies CASSFGAEQYF.